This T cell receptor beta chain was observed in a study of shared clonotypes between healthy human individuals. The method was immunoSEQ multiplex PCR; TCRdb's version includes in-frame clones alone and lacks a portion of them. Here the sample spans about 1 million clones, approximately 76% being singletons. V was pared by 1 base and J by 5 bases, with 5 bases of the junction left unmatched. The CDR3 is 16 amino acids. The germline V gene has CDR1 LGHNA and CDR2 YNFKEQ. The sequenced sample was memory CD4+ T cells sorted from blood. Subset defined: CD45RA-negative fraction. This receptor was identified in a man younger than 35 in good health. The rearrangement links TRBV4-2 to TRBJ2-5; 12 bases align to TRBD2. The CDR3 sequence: CASSQGTSGEAETQYF. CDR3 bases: TGTGCCAGCAGCCAAGGGACTAGCGGGGAGGCGGAGACCCAGTACTTC.